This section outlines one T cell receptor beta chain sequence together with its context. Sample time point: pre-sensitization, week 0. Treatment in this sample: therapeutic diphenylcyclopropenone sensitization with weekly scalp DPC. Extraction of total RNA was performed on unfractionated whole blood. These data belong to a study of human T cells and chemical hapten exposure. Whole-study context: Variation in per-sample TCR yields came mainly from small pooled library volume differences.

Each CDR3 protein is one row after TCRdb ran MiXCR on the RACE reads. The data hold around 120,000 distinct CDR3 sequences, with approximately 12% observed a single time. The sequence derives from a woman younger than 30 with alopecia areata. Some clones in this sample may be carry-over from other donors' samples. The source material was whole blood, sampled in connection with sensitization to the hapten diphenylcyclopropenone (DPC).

Written as DNA, the CDR3 is TGTGCCAGCAGCCCGGACTTCTATGGCTACACCTTC. Its translation: CASSPDFYGYTF. This chain joins TRBV7-9 and TRBJ1-2; D unresolved. The CDR3 consists of 12 residues. V dropped 5 bases and J dropped 4 bases, with 8 bases sitting between them. Looked up from germline, CDR1 is SEHNR and CDR2 is FQNEAQ (reference sequence).